The sequence of this T cell receptor beta chain was determined in a study of blood T cell repertoires in COVID-19. The overall study: Italy, Spain and the United States were the sources of the convalescent and acute COVID-19 samples. Nucleic acid was either cDNA or gDNA, and it came from T cells, B-cell-depleted T cells, or PBMCs.

Original processing methods: By means of reference gene primer amplification, nucleated cell counts were estimated. Libraries were prepared by immunoSEQ multiplex PCR; TCRdb keeps only in-frame clonotypes and omits some of them. V, J and clone size derive from that table, while D and trimming were established from the DNA sequence. The data contain fewer than 200,000 clones, roughly 91% of them singletons. Seattle's cohort entered during active infection and was followed longitudinally. The CDR3 sequence is 15 residues long. V lost 3 bases, J lost 0 bases, and 10 bases lay in between. Per the germline V gene, CDR1 is SGHDT and CDR2 is YYEEEE.

The sample was peripheral blood. The rearrangement uses TRBV5-6 and TRBJ2-1; tentative D call: TRBD2 (6 bases). The sequence derives from a man between 18 and 29 years old with COVID-19, enrolled during active disease. The CDR3 DNA reads TGTGCCAGCAGCTGGGGACTTAGCTCCTACAATGAGCAGTTCTTC. It encodes CASSWGLSSYNEQFF.